What follows are 5 T cell receptor beta chains derived from one specimen sequenced in a study of blood T cell repertoires in COVID-19. Produced via immunoSEQ multiplex PCR; TCRdb's table is partial and in-frame only. Of about 530,000 clones in the sample, approximately 88% are singletons; the top ten hold 7.8%. The sample was peripheral blood. Every receptor here comes from a woman between 50 and 59 years old with COVID-19, enrolled during active disease.

The chain has TRBV19 and TRBJ2-1; TRBD1 might be the D (6 bases). The length of the CDR3 is 15 residues. Germline V CDR1 and CDR2: LNHDA, SQIVND (reference sequence). V lost 0 bases and J 2 bases, leaving 8 bases between the germline ends. The CDR3 bases are TGTGCCAGTAGTATAGAGGGACACACCTACAATGAGCAGTTCTTC. It codes for CASSIEGHTYNEQFF. Looking up the rest from reference TRBV19 and TRBJ2-1 gives the full variable domain: DGGITQSPKYLFRKEGQNVTLSCEQNLNHDAMYWYRQDPGQGLRLIYYSQIVNDFQKGDIAEGYSVSREKKESFPLTVTSAQKNPTAFYLCASSIEGHTYNEQFFGPGTRLTVL.

J is TRBJ1-1 and V is TRBV3-1 (or the pseudogene TRBV3-2), with a possible D match to TRBD1 (6 bases). This CDR3 comprises 13 residues. Germline lookup yields CDR1 LGHDT and CDR2 YNNKEL (reference sequence). Trimming took 4 bases from V and 6 from J, leaving 12 bases between them. This CDR3 is CASSPDRLSEAFF. CDR3 nucleotides: TGTGCCAGCAGCCCTGACAGGTTATCTGAAGCTTTCTTT.

V and J are TRBV18 and TRBJ2-2; D is possibly TRBD2 (6 bases). Germline CDR1 is KGHSH and CDR2 is LQKENI. V lost 3 bases and J 6 bases, leaving 17 bases between the germline ends. CDR3 length: 16 amino acids. The CDR3 here is CASSPLWGLPSGELFF. In nucleotides, the CDR3 is TGTGCCAGCTCACCCCTTTGGGGACTCCCCTCCGGGGAGCTGTTTTTT.

The chain links TRBV5-5 to TRBJ1-2, with D possibly matching TRBD1 (6 bases). The CDR3 runs 12 residues. Germline V gives CDR1 SGHKS, CDR2 YYEKEE (reference sequence). CDR3 amino acids: CASGVGSEGYTF. The CDR3 coding sequence is TGTGCTTCAGGGGTGGGCTCTGAGGGCTACACCTTC.

V and J are TRBV28 and TRBJ1-6, with TRBD1 identical over 7 bases. This CDR3 has 19 residues. V gave up 7 bases and J gave up 2 bases; unmatched junction bases: 17. CDR1 is MDHEN, CDR2 SYDVKM, per germline. The CDR3 sequence is CASTLGLDRDWTYNSPLHF. CDR3 nucleotides: TGTGCCAGCACCCTAGGTCTAGACAGGGATTGGACCTATAATTCACCCCTCCACTTT.